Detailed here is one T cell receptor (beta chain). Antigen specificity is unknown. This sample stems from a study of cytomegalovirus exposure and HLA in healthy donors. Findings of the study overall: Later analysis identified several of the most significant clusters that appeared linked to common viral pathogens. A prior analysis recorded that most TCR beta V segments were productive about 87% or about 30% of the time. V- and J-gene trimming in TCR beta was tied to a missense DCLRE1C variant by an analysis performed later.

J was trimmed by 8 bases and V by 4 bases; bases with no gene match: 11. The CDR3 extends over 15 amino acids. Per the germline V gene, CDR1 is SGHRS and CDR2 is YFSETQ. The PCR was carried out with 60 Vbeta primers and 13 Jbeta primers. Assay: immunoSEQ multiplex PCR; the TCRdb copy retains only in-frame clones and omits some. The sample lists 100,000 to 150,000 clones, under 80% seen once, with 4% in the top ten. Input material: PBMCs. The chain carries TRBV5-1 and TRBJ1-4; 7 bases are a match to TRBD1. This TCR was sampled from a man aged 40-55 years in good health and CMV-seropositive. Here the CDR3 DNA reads TGCGCCAGCAGCGACCTACAGGGGTCCGACGAAAAACTGTTTTTT. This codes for CASSDLQGSDEKLFF.